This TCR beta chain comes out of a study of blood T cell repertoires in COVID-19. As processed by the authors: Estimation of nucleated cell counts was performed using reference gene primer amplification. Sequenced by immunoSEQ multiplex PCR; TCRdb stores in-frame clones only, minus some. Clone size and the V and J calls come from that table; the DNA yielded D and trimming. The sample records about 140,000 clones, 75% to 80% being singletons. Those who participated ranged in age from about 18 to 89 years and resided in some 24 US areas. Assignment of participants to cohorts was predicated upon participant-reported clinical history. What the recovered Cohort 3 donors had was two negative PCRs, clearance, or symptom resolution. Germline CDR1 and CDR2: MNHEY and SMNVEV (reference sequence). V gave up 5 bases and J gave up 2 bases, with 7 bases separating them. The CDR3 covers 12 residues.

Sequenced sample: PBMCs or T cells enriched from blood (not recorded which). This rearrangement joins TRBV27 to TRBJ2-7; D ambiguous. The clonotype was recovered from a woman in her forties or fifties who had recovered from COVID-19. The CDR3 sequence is CASSHQAYEQYF. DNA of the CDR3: TGTGCCAGCAGTCACCAGGCCTACGAGCAGTACTTC.